A selection of T cell receptor beta chains follows, all from one sample in a study of T cells in Graves' hyperthyroidism and ophthalmopathy. TCRdb reprocessed the multiplex PCR reads via MiXCR and lists one record per CDR3 protein. The table includes about 560,000 distinct CDR3 sequences, about a sixth detected once. The sequencing sample was made of blood. These receptors all stem from a woman aged 18 to 35 with Graves' hyperthyroidism. The CDR3 runs from the conserved cysteine through the conserved F or W. D genes are given only for firm matches. Size tells how often a clone was seen (once, few, many) or the class of an expanded clone, and some rows leave it out.

clone_size,v_call,d_call,j_call,cdr3_aa,cdr3_nt
-,TRBV3-1,-,TRBJ1-1,CASSQVFMSTEGFF,TGTGCCAGCAGCCAGGTATTTATGAGCACTGAAGGTTTCTTT
many,TRBV6-2/TRBV6-3,-,TRBJ1-5,CASSQFSNQPQHF,TGTGCCAGCAGCCAGTTTAGCAATCAGCCCCAGCATTTT
-,TRBV28,TRBD2,TRBJ2-1,CASKGTSGMITYNEQFF,TGTGCCAGCAAGGGGACTAGCGGGATGATAACCTACAATGAGCAGTTCTTC
many,TRBV7-2,TRBD1,TRBJ2-7,CASSLAQGVSYEQYF,TGTGCCAGCAGCTTAGCACAGGGGGTCTCCTACGAGCAGTACTTC
-,TRBV6-2/TRBV6-3,-,TRBJ2-5,CASSYSGWGGAETQYF,TGTGCCAGCAGTTACTCGGGATGGGGGGGCGCGGAGACCCAGTACTTC
-,TRBV28,-,TRBJ1-4,CASSLMVGAAGATNEKLFF,TGTGCCAGCAGTTTAATGGTAGGGGCCGCAGGCGCAACTAATGAAAAACTGTTTTTT
few,TRBV10-3,-,TRBJ1-1,CASEGARNTEAFF,TGTGCCTCCGAGGGCGCCCGGAACACTGAAGCTTTCTTT
many,TRBV6-2/TRBV6-3,-,TRBJ2-3,CASTPGGLHIDTQYF,TGTGCCAGCACTCCAGGAGGACTCCATATAGATACGCAGTATTTT
many,TRBV5-1,-,TRBJ2-3,CASSSRWTQTSTDTQYF,TGCGCCAGCAGCTCCAGATGGACTCAAACTAGCACAGATACGCAGTATTTT
-,TRBV4-1,TRBD2,TRBJ2-1,CASSQEIAGGPYNEQFF,TGCGCCAGCAGCCAAGAAATCGCGGGAGGGCCCTACAATGAGCAGTTCTTC
-,TRBV29-1,TRBD1,TRBJ1-5,CSVLAGRGSNQPQHF,TGCAGCGTTTTGGCTGGCAGGGGGAGCAATCAGCCCCAGCATTTT
many,TRBV28,TRBD2,TRBJ2-3,CASSYLAARDTQYF,TGTGCCAGCAGTTATCTAGCGGCGAGGGATACGCAGTATTTT
many,TRBV7-2,-,TRBJ2-7,CASSLTSGGREQYF,TGTGCCAGCAGCCTTACTTCCGGGGGTCGGGAGCAGTACTTC
many,TRBV20-1,TRBD1,TRBJ2-7,CSATTGAGYEQYF,TGCAGTGCTACGACAGGGGCCGGGTACGAGCAGTACTTC
few,TRBV5-6,-,TRBJ1-4,CASSVDSAPTNEKLFF,TGTGCCAGCAGCGTAGACAGTGCCCCAACTAATGAAAAACTGTTTTTT
-,TRBV6-1,TRBD2,TRBJ2-2,CASRRQPLAVNTGELFF,TGTGCCAGCAGACGACAGCCGCTAGCGGTGAACACCGGGGAGCTGTTTTTT
many,TRBV5-1,-,TRBJ2-3,CASSFLASDTQYF,TGCGCCAGCAGCTTTCTAGCCTCGGATACGCAGTATTTT
few,TRBV4-1,-,TRBJ2-1,CASSQDRVGAGDEQFF,TGCGCCAGCAGCCAAGATCGGGTCGGGGCCGGGGATGAGCAGTTCTTC
many,TRBV2,-,TRBJ1-1,CASSEEGWAFF,TGTGCCAGCAGTGAGGAGGGCTGGGCTTTCTTT
-,TRBV14,-,TRBJ2-2,CASSPAGRAGELFF,TGTGCCAGCAGCCCTGCGGGACGGGCCGGGGAGCTGTTTTTT
many,TRBV19,TRBD1,TRBJ1-1,CASSPRDRNTEAFF,TGTGCCAGTAGCCCCCGGGACAGAAACACTGAAGCTTTCTTT
many,TRBV6-2/TRBV6-3,TRBD1,TRBJ1-2,CASSSKTRTGNYGYTF,TGTGCCAGCAGTTCAAAAACTCGGACAGGAAACTATGGCTACACCTTC
few,TRBV19,TRBD1,TRBJ1-2,CASTTWTGQTAGYTF,TGTGCCAGTACCACTTGGACAGGGCAGACTGCTGGCTACACCTTC
-,TRBV2,-,TRBJ1-4,CASRAGTLGTNEKLFF,TGTGCCAGCAGAGCCGGGACACTGGGGACTAATGAAAAACTGTTTTTT
few,TRBV9,-,TRBJ2-3,CASSPLGDRRSDTQYF,TGTGCCAGCAGCCCCTTAGGGGACCGACGTTCAGATACGCAGTATTTT
many,TRBV7-9,TRBD1,TRBJ2-7,CASSLDRGRDEQYF,TGTGCCAGCAGCTTAGACAGGGGCAGGGACGAGCAGTACTTC
many,TRBV28,-,TRBJ1-2,CASSLRGAVSYGYTF,TGTGCCAGCAGTTTACGTGGGGCTGTAAGCTATGGCTACACCTTC
many,TRBV6-4,TRBD2,TRBJ2-2,CASSDSLTSGDTGELFF,TGTGCCAGCAGTGACTCCCTTACTAGCGGGGACACCGGGGAGCTGTTTTTT
few,TRBV5-6,-,TRBJ2-4,CASSLVSQNIQYF,TGTGCCAGCAGCTTGGTCAGCCAAAACATTCAGTACTTC
few,TRBV5-1,TRBD1,TRBJ2-7,CASSLGQGGFYEQYF,TGCGCCAGCAGCTTGGGACAGGGCGGGTTCTACGAGCAGTACTTC
-,TRBV6-2/TRBV6-3,-,TRBJ2-2,CASSSQGRTGELFF,TGTGCCAGCAGCTCTCAGGGCCGGACCGGGGAGCTGTTTTTT
many,TRBV3-1,TRBD2,TRBJ2-5,CASSQLAGETQYF,TGTGCCAGCAGCCAACTAGCGGGGGAGACCCAGTACTTC
many,TRBV5-1,TRBD2,TRBJ2-3,CASSRPGLGSTDTQYF,TGCGCCAGCAGTCGACCGGGACTAGGTAGCACAGATACGCAGTATTTT
many,TRBV11-2,TRBD2,TRBJ2-5,CASSLDRTSRGTQYF,TGTGCCAGCAGCTTAGATCGGACTAGCCGCGGGACCCAGTACTTC
many,TRBV7-9,TRBD2,TRBJ2-7,CASTRTSNYEQYF,TGTGCCAGCACAAGGACTAGCAACTACGAGCAGTACTTC
many,TRBV6-1,-,TRBJ1-2,CASSDTRKGGYGYTF,TGTGCCAGCAGCGACACGAGGAAAGGTGGCTATGGCTACACCTTC
-,TRBV7-8,-,TRBJ2-6,CASSYKTGFPGANVLTF,TGTGCCAGCAGCTACAAAACAGGGTTCCCTGGGGCCAACGTCCTGACTTTC
-,TRBV2,TRBD1,TRBJ2-1,CASSGTDLVVRQFF,TGTGCCAGCTCTGGGACAGACCTTGTCGTAAGGCAGTTCTTC
-,TRBV6-1,TRBD2,TRBJ2-1,CASSPRTSGGAREQFF,TGTGCCAGCAGTCCCCGGACTAGCGGGGGGGCAAGAGAGCAGTTCTTC
-,TRBV24-1,-,TRBJ2-3,CATSDPGDSPSTDTQYF,TGTGCCACCAGTGATCCGGGGGACAGCCCTAGCACAGATACGCAGTATTTT
many,TRBV18,TRBD1,TRBJ2-1,CASSPSGTASYNEQFF,TGTGCCAGCTCACCCTCCGGGACAGCCTCCTACAATGAGCAGTTCTTC
many,TRBV6-2/TRBV6-3,-,TRBJ2-7,CASSYSSDGSYEQYF,TGTGCCAGCAGTTACTCGAGTGACGGTTCCTACGAGCAGTACTTC
-,TRBV20-1,-,TRBJ2-2,CSASGPNSNTGELFF,TGCAGTGCTAGTGGGCCTAATTCGAACACCGGGGAGCTGTTTTTT
few,TRBV28,-,TRBJ2-7,CASSPRHEQYF,TGTGCCAGCAGTCCCCGCCACGAGCAGTACTTC
few,TRBV10-3,-,TRBJ2-1,CAISDRVATNNEQFF,TGTGCCATCAGTGATAGGGTTGCTACTAACAATGAGCAGTTCTTC
-,TRBV19,-,TRBJ2-3,CASTLSPPGGTDTDTQYF,TGTGCCAGTACCTTGAGTCCCCCGGGGGGGACAGACACAGATACGCAGTATTTT
-,TRBV4-3,-,TRBJ2-5,CASSQDLTGVQETQYF,TGCGCCAGCAGCCAAGATCTGACAGGCGTACAAGAGACCCAGTACTTC
few,TRBV14,-,TRBJ2-5,CASSQEELAVETQYF,TGTGCCAGCAGCCAAGAGGAACTGGCGGTGGAGACCCAGTACTTC
-,TRBV28,TRBD2,TRBJ2-7,CASSPLGKAGGEQYF,TGTGCCAGCAGCCCTCTCGGAAAAGCGGGAGGCGAGCAGTACTTC
many,TRBV29-1,TRBD1,TRBJ2-7,CSVTARAGGSDEQYF,TGCAGCGTCACCGCCCGGGCAGGGGGCAGCGACGAGCAGTACTTC
once,TRBV5-1,-,TRBJ2-2,CASSFGETTGELFF,TGCGCCAGCAGCTTCGGGGAAACCACCGGGGAGCTGTTTTTT
-,TRBV25-1,-,TRBJ2-5,CASSESRGEETQYF,TGTGCCAGCAGTGAATCGAGGGGTGAAGAGACCCAGTACTTC
few,TRBV27,TRBD2,TRBJ2-1,CASSSLAGVRNEQFF,TGTGCCAGCAGCTCACTAGCGGGAGTTCGCAATGAGCAGTTCTTC